The 4 T cell receptor beta chains below all came from one sample that was sequenced in a study of blood T cells in healthy people across ages. Sample-barcoded 5' priming and a J-beta primer mix drove a second PCR of about 7 to 11 cycles. TCRdb passed the 5' RACE reads through MiXCR, listing each CDR3 protein once. The data show over a million distinct CDR3 sequences, with 40% to 50% seen just once and under 8% held by the top ten. The sequenced material came from blood. Receptors were obtained from a young woman in good health.

The genes are TRBV12-3 or TRBV12-4 and TRBJ2-1, with D maybe TRBD1 (5 bases). The V and J ends lost 3 bases and 0 bases respectively, with 21 bases between them. This CDR3 spans 19 amino acids. The CDR3 sequence: CASSFPQGNRFHSYNEQFF. The CDR3 bases are TGTGCCAGCAGTTTTCCCCAGGGAAATCGCTTCCACTCCTACAATGAGCAGTTCTTC.

This clonotype was counted only a few times. V gene TRBV15 combines with J gene TRBJ2-3; weak D call: TRBD1 (6 bases). Germline V gene sequence: CDR1 LNHNV, CDR2 YYDKDF (reference sequence). V was pared by 0 bases and J by 4 bases, with 11 bases between. The CDR3 has 15 amino acids. DNA for the CDR3: TGTGCCACCAGCAGAGATCTGGGGGCATCAGATACGCAGTATTTT. Amino acid sequence: CATSRDLGASDTQYF.

The sample holds a few counts of this clonotype. The chain recombines TRBV28 with TRBJ2-5, with 8 bases fitting TRBD1. The germline gives CDR1 MDHEN, CDR2 SYDVKM. CDR3 length: 14 amino acids. Trimming cost V 6 bases and J 9 bases; bases outside gene matches: 12. CDR3 in amino acids: CASSRTGSIWAQYF. Written as DNA, the CDR3 is TGTGCCAGCAGCCGGACAGGGTCAATTTGGGCCCAGTACTTC.

This clonotype was counted a few times. The J gene is TRBJ1-1, the V gene TRBV12-3 or TRBV12-4; 8 nucleotides agree with TRBD1. V shed 6 bases, J shed 10 bases, and the junction held 10 bases outside the gene matches. This CDR3 is 13 amino acids long. CDR3: CASSGQGWLGAFF. The DNA for the CDR3 is TGTGCCAGCAGCGGACAGGGTTGGTTGGGAGCTTTCTTT.